This is a list of T cell receptor beta chains from one sample in a study of response to subunit inactivated influenza vaccine. TCRdb re-derived calls from the RT-PCR reads in MiXCR, one entry per CDR3 protein. The sample records about 780,000 distinct CDR3 sequences, 18% being singletons. The sample was PBMCs from blood, taken 5 to 6 days after vaccination. Receptor source: a man aged 50-59 years who received an inactivated influenza vaccine. CDR3s include the opening cysteine and the closing phenylalanine or tryptophan. Each record gives: CDR3 DNA, CDR3 protein, clone size, D gene, V gene, J gene. A D gene is named only where the DNA matches it firmly. Not every row has a clone size; where given, it reads once, few, many or a size class.

DNA: TGTGCCAGCAGCTACCAGAGCGGGAGGCCCTACGAGCAGTACTTC
CDR3: CASSYQSGRPYEQYF
size: NA
D: TRBD2
V: TRBV6-5
J: TRBJ2-7

DNA: TGCAGTGCTCCACGCCACAGTGCTGGAAACACCATATATTTT
CDR3: CSAPRHSAGNTIYF
size: many
D: NA
V: TRBV20-1
J: TRBJ1-3

DNA: TGCGCCAGCAGCTTTTCCGGGGGGGCCACAGATACGCAGTATTTT
CDR3: CASSFSGGATDTQYF
size: NA
D: TRBD2
V: TRBV5-1
J: TRBJ2-3

DNA: TGTGCCAGCAGCTTAAGGGGGACAGATTATTTTCAAGAGACCCAGTACTTC
CDR3: CASSLRGTDYFQETQYF
size: many
D: TRBD1
V: TRBV7-2
J: TRBJ2-5

DNA: TGTGCCAGCAGTCCTAGGGGCTTTAATGAAAAACTGTTTTTT
CDR3: CASSPRGFNEKLFF
size: few
D: NA
V: TRBV12-3/TRBV12-4
J: TRBJ1-4

DNA: TGTGCCAGCAGGGTTAGTGGGACAGGGAGTGACGAGCAGTACTTC
CDR3: CASRVSGTGSDEQYF
size: few
D: TRBD1
V: TRBV7-2
J: TRBJ2-7

DNA: TGCGCCAGCAGCTTGGGTGACAGGGGAATTGCTTCACCCCTCCACTTT
CDR3: CASSLGDRGIASPLHF
size: NA
D: TRBD1
V: TRBV5-1
J: TRBJ1-6

DNA: TGCAGTGCTAGACCCAACGGGGACAGGGCACCTCAGTTCTTC
CDR3: CSARPNGDRAPQFF
size: NA
D: TRBD1
V: TRBV20-1
J: TRBJ2-1

DNA: TGTGCCAGCAGCTTGGATGGACTCAGATCGGCTACGCAGTATTTT
CDR3: CASSLDGLRSATQYF
size: few
D: NA
V: TRBV5-5
J: TRBJ2-3

DNA: TGTGCCAGCACCCAGTCCTTACTAGCGGTTATTGGCAATGAGCAGTTCTTC
CDR3: CASTQSLLAVIGNEQFF
size: NA
D: TRBD2
V: TRBV2
J: TRBJ2-1

DNA: TGTGCCAGCAGCTTAGTATTCCGCTCAGATACGCAGTATTTT
CDR3: CASSLVFRSDTQYF
size: few
D: NA
V: TRBV7-2
J: TRBJ2-3

DNA: TGTGCCAGCAGTTATGGGGGACAGTTCATGAACACTGAAGCTTTCTTT
CDR3: CASSYGGQFMNTEAFF
size: few
D: TRBD1
V: TRBV6-2/TRBV6-3
J: TRBJ1-1

DNA: TGTGCCAGCAGCCCCGGGACTAGCGGAAATACGGGGGAGCAGTACTTC
CDR3: CASSPGTSGNTGEQYF
size: NA
D: TRBD2
V: TRBV7-2
J: TRBJ2-7

DNA: TGTGCCAGCAGAGACGGACAGGGGGTACCCTACGAGCAGTACTTC
CDR3: CASRDGQGVPYEQYF
size: NA
D: TRBD1
V: TRBV6-2/TRBV6-3
J: TRBJ2-7

DNA: TGTGCCAGCAGCCGAAGGGGGCAGGTCTTTGCGTTGTATGAGCAGTTCTTC
CDR3: CASSRRGQVFALYEQFF
size: NA
D: TRBD1
V: TRBV12-3/TRBV12-4
J: TRBJ2-1

DNA: TGTGCCAGCAGCTTACAGGGTCTGGGTAATTCACCCCTCCACTTT
CDR3: CASSLQGLGNSPLHF
size: many
D: NA
V: TRBV7-2
J: TRBJ1-6

DNA: TGTGCCAGCAGCTTTTGGGACAGGCGATATAGCAATCAGCCCCAGCATTTT
CDR3: CASSFWDRRYSNQPQHF
size: NA
D: TRBD1
V: TRBV7-8
J: TRBJ1-5

DNA: TGTGCCACCAGTGTCTTCTTAAACGAGCAGTACTTC
CDR3: CATSVFLNEQYF
size: many
D: NA
V: TRBV24-1
J: TRBJ2-7

DNA: TGTGCCAGCAGCTTAGCACCGCGGGAGTGGGCTTACAATGAGCAGTTCTTC
CDR3: CASSLAPREWAYNEQFF
size: NA
D: TRBD2
V: TRBV7-9
J: TRBJ2-1

DNA: TGTGCCAGCAGTTCGAGACTAGCGAGCTACAATGAGCAGTTCTTC
CDR3: CASSSRLASYNEQFF
size: NA
D: TRBD2
V: TRBV28
J: TRBJ2-1